This entry is about one TCR beta chain. The data were obtained in a study of blood T cell repertoires in COVID-19. Participant-given clinical history determined each cohort assignment. For recovered donors of Cohort 3, there were two negative PCRs, clearance, or symptom resolution. With V trimmed by 6 bases and J by 7 bases, 9 bases remained unmatched. The CDR3 runs 14 residues. The germline CDR1 and CDR2 sequences are SNHLY and FYNNEI. This table comes from immunoSEQ multiplex PCR, and its TCRdb copy is limited to in-frame clones, with some not included. The sample has around 140,000 clones; about 80% are singletons.

The clonotype comes from a woman between 45 and 65 years old who had recovered from COVID-19. Material: PBMCs or T cells enriched from blood (not recorded which). The chain employs TRBV2 and TRBJ1-5; 7 bases are a match to TRBD1. CDR3 nucleotide sequence: TGTGCCAGCAGCGGCCCCGACAGGGCCCAGCCCCAGCATTTT. As protein: CASSGPDRAQPQHF. Full variable domain (missing parts from reference TRBV2 and TRBJ1-5): EPEVTQTPSHQVTQMGQEVILRCVPISNHLYFYWYRQILGQKVEFLVSFYNNEISEKSEIFDDQFSVERPDGSNFTLKIRSTKLEDSAMYFCASSGPDRAQPQHFGDGTRLSIL.